Presented here are 7 T cell receptor beta chains from one specimen sequenced in a study of blood T cell repertoires in COVID-19. Generated by immunoSEQ multiplex PCR, the TCRdb table keeps only in-frame clones and is missing some. The sample shows about 220,000 clones, less than 85% of them seen only once. The sequencing input was peripheral blood. The receptors were gathered from a woman aged 70-85 years with acute or convalescent COVID-19.

This chain connects TRBV10-3 to TRBJ2-2; D is possibly TRBD1 (6 bases). Germline lookup yields CDR1 ENHRY and CDR2 SYGVKD. The ends were cut back, 2 bases at V and 7 bases at J, with 14 bases in the middle. The length of the CDR3 is 15 residues. The CDR3 sequence is CAISENRVGDGELFF. The CDR3 DNA follows: TGTGCCATCAGTGAGAACAGGGTAGGGGACGGGGAGCTGTTTTTT.

This clone has only a few counts. The chain is built from TRBV7-8 and TRBJ1-3; D unclear. CDR3 length: 15 residues. V dropped 5 bases and J dropped 0 bases, with 11 bases sitting between them. CDR1 and CDR2 from the germline V gene are SGHVS and FQNEAQ. The DNA for the CDR3 is TGTGCCAGCAGCCACCCTATGTACTCTGGAAACACCATATATTTT. As protein: CASSHPMYSGNTIYF. Based on the CDR3 plus reference TRBV7-8 and TRBJ1-3, the full variable domain is GAGVSQSPRYKVAKRGQDVALRCDPISGHVSLFWYQQALGQGPEFLTYFQNEAQLDKSGLPSDRFFAERPEGSVSTLKIQRTQQEDSAVYLCASSHPMYSGNTIYFGEGSWLTVV.

The CDR3 bases are TGTGCCAGTAGTAACGCAGGATACTCCTACAATGAGCAGTTCTTC. Translation gives CASSNAGYSYNEQFF. The chain joins TRBV19 to TRBJ2-1; D gene unclear. Germline CDR1 and CDR2: LNHDA and SQIVND (reference sequence). The V end was cut by 4 bases, the J end by 0 bases, with 10 bases between. The CDR3 has 15 amino acids. The whole variable domain, remainder taken from reference TRBV19 and TRBJ2-1, is DGGITQSPKYLFRKEGQNVTLSCEQNLNHDAMYWYRQDPGQGLRLIYYSQIVNDFQKGDIAEGYSVSREKKESFPLTVTSAQKNPTAFYLCASSNAGYSYNEQFFGPGTRLTVL.

V and J are TRBV6-5 and TRBJ1-5, with a tentative D call TRBD1 (6 bases). Trimming shortened V by 3 bases and J by 5 bases, and 14 bases separated the two germline ends. The CDR3 extends over 15 amino acids. Looked up from germline, CDR1 is MNHEY and CDR2 is SVGAGI. The CDR3 sequence is CASSYSGTPYQPQHF. The CDR3 region has the DNA TGTGCCAGCAGTTATTCCGGGACACCCTATCAGCCCCAGCATTTT.

This chain joins TRBV11-3 and TRBJ2-1; the match to TRBD2 covers 11 bases. Trimming at V came to 5 bases and at J to 6 bases, leaving 6 bases not matched to a gene. From germline, CDR1 is SGHNT and CDR2 YENEEA. This CDR3 is built from 15 residues. The chain's CDR3 is CASSPSGGPGNEQFF. The CDR3 DNA is TGTGCCAGCAGCCCTAGCGGGGGGCCGGGCAATGAGCAGTTCTTC.

The chain joins TRBV4-2 to TRBJ2-5; tentatively, D is TRBD2 (5 bases). This CDR3 comprises 17 residues. Per germline, CDR1 LGHNA and CDR2 YNFKEQ. V was clipped by 2 bases and J by 5 bases, with 21 bases between them. The CDR3 region is CASSQRERGAGLETQYF. Here the CDR3 DNA reads TGTGCCAGCAGCCAAAGGGAGAGAGGCGCTGGTTTGGAGACCCAGTACTTC.

The V gene is TRBV18, the J gene TRBJ1-2, with D tentatively TRBD1 (5 bases). This CDR3 region has 15 residues. Germline-derived CDR1 and CDR2 are KGHSH and LQKENI. Trimming shortened V by 2 bases and J by 4 bases, and 14 bases separated the two germline ends. The CDR3 here is CASSPSTGSIYGYTF. The CDR3 nucleotides read TGTGCCAGCTCACCATCCACAGGTAGTATCTATGGCTACACCTTC.